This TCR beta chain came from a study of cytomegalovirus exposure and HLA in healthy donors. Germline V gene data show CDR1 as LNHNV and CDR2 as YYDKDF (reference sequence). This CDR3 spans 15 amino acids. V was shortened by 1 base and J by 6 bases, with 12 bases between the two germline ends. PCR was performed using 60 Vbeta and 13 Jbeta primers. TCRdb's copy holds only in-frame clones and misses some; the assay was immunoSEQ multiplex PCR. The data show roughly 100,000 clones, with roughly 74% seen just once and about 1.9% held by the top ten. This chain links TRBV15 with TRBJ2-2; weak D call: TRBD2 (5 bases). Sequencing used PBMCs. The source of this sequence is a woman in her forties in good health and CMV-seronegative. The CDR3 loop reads CATSRVANLAGELFF. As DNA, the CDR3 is TGTGCCACCAGCAGAGTAGCGAATCTGGCCGGGGAGCTGTTTTTT.